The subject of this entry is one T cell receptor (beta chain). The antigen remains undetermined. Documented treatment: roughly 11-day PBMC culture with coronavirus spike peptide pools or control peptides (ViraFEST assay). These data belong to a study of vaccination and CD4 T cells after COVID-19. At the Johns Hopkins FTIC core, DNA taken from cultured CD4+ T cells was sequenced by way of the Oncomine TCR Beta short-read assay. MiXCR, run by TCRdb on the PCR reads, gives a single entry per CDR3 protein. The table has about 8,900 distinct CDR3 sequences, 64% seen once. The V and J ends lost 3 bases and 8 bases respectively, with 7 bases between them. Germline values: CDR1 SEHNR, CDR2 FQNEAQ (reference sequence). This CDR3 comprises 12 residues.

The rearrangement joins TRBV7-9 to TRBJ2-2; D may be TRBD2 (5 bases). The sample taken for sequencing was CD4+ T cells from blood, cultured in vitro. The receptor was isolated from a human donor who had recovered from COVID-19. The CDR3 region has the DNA TGTGCCAGCAGCTTGGGGAGAGGGGAGCTGTTTTTT. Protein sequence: CASSLGRGELFF.